Listed below are T cell receptor beta chains from one sample, sequenced in a study of T cell responses to AZD1222 COVID-19 vaccine. Sequenced by immunoSEQ multiplex PCR; TCRdb stores in-frame clones only, minus some. The sample shows 100,000 to 110,000 clones, around 87% of them seen only once. The sequences come from peripheral blood, collected on day 0 of MenACWY control vaccination. The receptors here all came from an adult in good health. Each CDR3 is given with its conserved first and last residue. D genes are given only for firm matches. Size tells how often a clone was seen (once, few, many) or the class of an expanded clone, and some rows leave it out.

CASSSIQGRGTEAFF	TGCGCCAGCAGCTCCATACAGGGCAGAGGTACTGAAGCTTTCTTT	TRBV5-1	.	.	TRBJ1-1
CASSLGGGYTF	TGTGCCAGCAGTTTAGGGGGTGGCTACACCTTC	TRBV28	.	.	TRBJ1-2
CASSPVAGTRNEQFF	TGTGCCAGCAGCCCCGTAGCGGGGACTAGAAATGAGCAGTTCTTC	TRBV7-3	.	TRBD2	TRBJ2-1
CASRGGGSEQYF	TGTGCCAGTAGAGGTGGAGGGAGCGAGCAGTACTTC	TRBV19	.	.	TRBJ2-7
CASSYTGAEETQYF	TGTGCCAGCAGTTACACGGGAGCGGAAGAGACCCAGTACTTC	TRBV6-5	.	.	TRBJ2-5
CASSNHYGYTF	TGTGCCAGCAGTAACCACTATGGCTACACCTTC	TRBV7-9	.	.	TRBJ1-2
CASSIGTASDTQYF	TGTGCCAGTAGTATTGGGACAGCATCAGATACGCAGTATTTT	TRBV19	.	TRBD1	TRBJ2-3
CASSPQDHSGANVLTF	TGCGCCAGCAGCCCCCAGGACCACTCTGGGGCCAACGTCCTGACTTTC	TRBV4-3	few	.	TRBJ2-6
CASSSGQGGLNYGYTF	TGTGCCAGCAGCTCCGGACAGGGCGGCCTTAACTATGGCTACACCTTC	TRBV7-3	.	TRBD1	TRBJ1-2
CASSQVGGRGSGTQYF	TGCGCCAGCAGCCAAGTCGGCGGGAGGGGATCGGGTACGCAGTATTTT	TRBV4-3	.	TRBD2	TRBJ2-3
CASSQTGLATYNEQFF	TGCGCCAGCAGCCAAACCGGACTAGCGACCTACAATGAGCAGTTCTTC	TRBV4-3	.	TRBD2	TRBJ2-1
CASSAGLAGGTDTQYF	TGTGCCAGTAGTGCCGGACTAGCGGGAGGAACAGATACGCAGTATTTT	TRBV19	.	TRBD2	TRBJ2-3
CASSSSTGGWATDTQYF	TGTGCCAGCAGCTCATCTACAGGGGGGTGGGCCACAGATACGCAGTATTTT	TRBV7-6	.	TRBD1	TRBJ2-3
CASSPGQVATDTQYF	TGCGCCAGCAGTCCCGGACAAGTCGCCACAGATACGCAGTATTTT	TRBV5-1	.	.	TRBJ2-3
CASSVVGVARTF	TGTGCCAGCAGCGTAGTCGGCGTGGCTAGGACCTTC	TRBV9	.	.	TRBJ1-2
CASSRLGGYTF	TGTGCCAGCAGCAGATTGGGCGGCTACACCTTC	TRBV28	.	.	TRBJ1-2
CASSPQSEQYF	TGTGCCAGCAGTCCCCAAAGCGAGCAGTACTTC	TRBV28	.	.	TRBJ2-7
CASSLDGRGLSGYTF	TGTGCCAGCAGCTTAGATGGCAGGGGGCTCTCGGGCTACACCTTC	TRBV7-6	once	TRBD1	TRBJ1-2
CAISGPGQGSYTF	TGTGCCATCAGCGGACCGGGACAGGGAAGCTACACCTTC	TRBV10-3	.	TRBD1	TRBJ1-2
CASSLGTDYGYTF	TGTGCCAGCAGCTTGGGGACCGACTATGGCTACACCTTC	TRBV7-2	.	.	TRBJ1-2
CASSVAWASGEDEQYF	TGTGCCAGCAGCGTAGCCTGGGCTAGCGGGGAAGACGAGCAGTACTTC	TRBV9	few	TRBD2	TRBJ2-7
CSVPGLAEQYF	TGCAGCGTCCCCGGTCTAGCAGAGCAGTACTTC	TRBV29-1	once	.	TRBJ2-7
CASKGAHNSPLHF	TGTGCCAGCAAGGGCGCTCATAATTCACCCCTCCACTTT	TRBV2	few	.	TRBJ1-6
CATCSSPNTGELFF	TGTGCCACCTGCAGCTCCCCGAACACCGGGGAGCTGTTTTTT	TRBV6-6	.	.	TRBJ2-2
CATSDYGYTTQYF	TGTGCCACCAGTGATTATGGCTATACAACCCAGTACTTC	TRBV24-1	.	.	TRBJ2-5
CASSWGQESIGYTF	TGCGCCAGCAGCTGGGGACAGGAATCCATCGGCTACACCTTC	TRBV5-1	.	TRBD1	TRBJ1-2
CASSLDAGLRDYEQYF	TGCGCCAGCAGCTTGGACGCGGGACTTAGAGACTACGAGCAGTACTTC	TRBV5-1	once	.	TRBJ2-7
CAWQGPATNEKLFF	TGTGCCTGGCAGGGCCCTGCAACTAATGAAAAACTGTTTTTT	TRBV30	.	.	TRBJ1-4
CASSATGRGTEAFF	TGTGCCAGCAGCGCCACGGGGAGGGGTACTGAAGCTTTCTTT	TRBV7-2	.	.	TRBJ1-1
CASSSDRGTEAFF	TGTGCCAGCAGCTCCGACAGGGGCACTGAAGCTTTCTTT	TRBV7-2	many	TRBD1	TRBJ1-1
CASSRGLAESQETQYF	TGTGCCAGCAGTCGCGGACTAGCGGAGAGCCAAGAGACCCAGTACTTC	TRBV9	.	TRBD2	TRBJ2-5
CASSLGGGVSTGELFF	TGTGCCAGCAGCTTAGGCGGAGGGGTGAGCACCGGGGAGCTGTTTTTT	TRBV7-3	.	.	TRBJ2-2
CASRTSGVLMETQYF	TGTGCCAGCAGGACTAGCGGGGTGCTCATGGAGACCCAGTACTTC	TRBV7-2	.	TRBD2	TRBJ2-5
CASSAGTEGGELFF	TGCGCCAGCAGCGCGGGGACGGAGGGCGGGGAGCTGTTTTTT	TRBV5-1	once	.	TRBJ2-2
CATPEQGADTIYF	TGTGCCACCCCCGAGCAGGGGGCTGACACCATATATTTT	TRBV6-5	.	TRBD1	TRBJ1-3
CASSYGPVGSGNTEAFF	TGTGCCAGCAGTTACGGACCTGTGGGCTCGGGGAACACTGAAGCTTTCTTT	TRBV27	.	.	TRBJ1-1
CASSYGTGTSPLHF	TGTGCCAGCAGTTATGGGACAGGGACTTCACCCCTCCACTTT	TRBV6-5	.	TRBD1	TRBJ1-6
CASSLELATYEQYF	TGCGCCAGCAGCCTTGAACTAGCGACCTACGAGCAGTACTTC	TRBV4-3	.	TRBD2	TRBJ2-7
CASSEQGVSNQPQHF	TGTGCCAGCAGCGAGCAGGGGGTGAGCAATCAGCCCCAGCATTTT	TRBV11-2	once	TRBD1	TRBJ1-5
CASSLMGDRVSSPLHF	TGCGCCAGCAGCTTGATGGGGGACAGGGTCAGTTCACCCCTCCACTTT	TRBV5-1	.	TRBD1	TRBJ1-6
CASSPRGVTDTQYF	TGTGCCAGCAGCCCCCGGGGTGTCACAGATACGCAGTATTTT	TRBV7-9	.	.	TRBJ2-3
CASSLWGTPSYEQYF	TGCGCCAGCAGCTTGTGGGGGACCCCCTCCTACGAGCAGTACTTC	TRBV5-1	.	.	TRBJ2-7
CASSQDRQGSGNTIYF	TGCGCCAGCAGCCAAGATCGGCAGGGATCAGGAAACACCATATATTTT	TRBV4-3	.	.	TRBJ1-3
CASSLGPPGGRGQETQYF	TGTGCCAGCAGCTTAGGGCCCCCGGGGGGGCGCGGGCAAGAGACCCAGTACTTC	TRBV7-8	.	TRBD2	TRBJ2-5
CASSLGFSQETQYF	TGTGCCAGCAGCTTAGGGTTTTCCCAAGAGACCCAGTACTTC	TRBV7-9	.	.	TRBJ2-5
CASRPTGGLLDEQFF	TGTGCCAGCAGGCCGACAGGGGGCCTCCTCGATGAGCAGTTCTTC	TRBV6-5	once	TRBD1	TRBJ2-1
CASSRDRGPNYGYTF	TGTGCCAGCAGTCGGGACAGGGGGCCTAACTATGGCTACACCTTC	TRBV6-6	.	TRBD1	TRBJ1-2
CASREPGQGNPTF	TGTGCCAGCAGAGAACCGGGACAGGGTAACCCCACCTTC	TRBV12-3/TRBV12-4	.	TRBD1	TRBJ1-2
CASSLPGQGFYGYTF	TGTGCCAGCAGTCTACCGGGACAGGGATTCTATGGCTACACCTTC	TRBV5-5	once	TRBD1	TRBJ1-2
CASSLVLGTANSPLHF	TGTGCCAGCAGCTTGGTCCTCGGGACTGCTAATTCACCCCTCCACTTT	TRBV5-8	once	.	TRBJ1-6
CATSDSGTGGPWGGYTF	TGTGCCACCAGTGACTCCGGGACAGGGGGGCCCTGGGGTGGCTACACCTTC	TRBV24-1	once	TRBD1	TRBJ1-2
CASSYSRLQPQHF	TGTGCCAGCAGTTACTCCCGGCTTCAGCCCCAGCATTTT	TRBV6-5	few	.	TRBJ1-5
CASSLDGASPEAFF	TGTGCCAGCAGCTTAGATGGTGCGAGTCCTGAAGCTTTCTTT	TRBV7-9	.	.	TRBJ1-1
CASSLLETQYF	TGTGCCAGCAGCTTGCTGGAGACCCAGTACTTC	TRBV5-6	.	.	TRBJ2-5
CASSMAGVNNEQFF	TGTGCCAGTAGTATGGCAGGGGTAAACAATGAGCAGTTCTTC	TRBV19	.	.	TRBJ2-1
CASSPGQGASQETQYF	TGTGCCAGCAGCCCAGGACAGGGGGCCTCCCAAGAGACCCAGTACTTC	TRBV7-8	.	TRBD1	TRBJ2-5
CASSPDRAGGGYTF	TGTGCCAGCAGCCCTGACCGGGCCGGAGGTGGCTACACCTTC	TRBV3-1/TRBV3-2	once	.	TRBJ1-2
CASSQGSGAAKQFF	TGTGCTAGCAGCCAAGGCTCCGGGGCGGCAAAACAGTTCTTC	TRBV7-7	few	.	TRBJ2-1
CASSQVGTSGGTSTDTQYF	TGTGCCAGCAGCCAAGTCGGGACTAGCGGGGGGACTAGCACAGATACGCAGTATTTT	TRBV4-2	once	TRBD2	TRBJ2-3
CASSPADRAGNTIYF	TGCGCCAGCAGCCCCGCCGACAGGGCCGGAAACACCATATATTTT	TRBV4-1	.	TRBD1	TRBJ1-3